This TCR beta chain appears in the sequencing data of a study of long-term antiretroviral therapy in people with HIV. Study-level results: There were no data on ART adherence, viral resistance or therapy changes, a gap that limits inferences about post-ART repertoire changes.

Sequencing relied on immunoSEQ assay v3.0, run at survey level. The data were produced by immunoSEQ multiplex PCR, yet TCRdb's version contains in-frame clones alone and is incomplete. This table has tens of thousands of clones, approximately 78% appearing once. This clone was seen a single time. The antigen remains undetermined. In each sample, about 0.95-10 million cryopreserved PBMC were present before DNA extraction. Sequencing was performed on unsorted PBMCs, taken 0.2 years after starting antiretroviral therapy. This TCR was recovered from a woman aged 25 to 39 with HIV.

Here the CDR3 reads CASSSGQGAWEQYF. CDR3 in DNA: TGTGCCAGCAGTTCGGGACAGGGGGCTTGGGAGCAGTACTTC. The J gene is TRBJ2-7, the V gene TRBV28; 12 bases are shared with TRBD1. With V trimmed by 4 bases and J by 7 bases, 5 bases remained unmatched. Germline CDR1 reads MDHEN; CDR2 reads SYDVKM. The CDR3 has 14 residues.